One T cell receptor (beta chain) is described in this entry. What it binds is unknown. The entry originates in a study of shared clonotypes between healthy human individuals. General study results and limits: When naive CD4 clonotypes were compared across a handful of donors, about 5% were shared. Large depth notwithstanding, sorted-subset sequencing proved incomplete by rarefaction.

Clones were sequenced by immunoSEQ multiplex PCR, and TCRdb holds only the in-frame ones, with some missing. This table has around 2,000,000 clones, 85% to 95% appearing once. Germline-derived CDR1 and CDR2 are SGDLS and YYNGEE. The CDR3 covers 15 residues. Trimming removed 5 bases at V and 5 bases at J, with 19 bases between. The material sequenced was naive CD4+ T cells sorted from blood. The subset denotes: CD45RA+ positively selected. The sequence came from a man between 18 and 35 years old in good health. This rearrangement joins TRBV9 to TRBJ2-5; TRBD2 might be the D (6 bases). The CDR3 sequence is CASSKVTSPVETQYF. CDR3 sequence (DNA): TGTGCCAGCAGTAAAGTGACTAGTCCGGTGGAGACCCAGTACTTC.